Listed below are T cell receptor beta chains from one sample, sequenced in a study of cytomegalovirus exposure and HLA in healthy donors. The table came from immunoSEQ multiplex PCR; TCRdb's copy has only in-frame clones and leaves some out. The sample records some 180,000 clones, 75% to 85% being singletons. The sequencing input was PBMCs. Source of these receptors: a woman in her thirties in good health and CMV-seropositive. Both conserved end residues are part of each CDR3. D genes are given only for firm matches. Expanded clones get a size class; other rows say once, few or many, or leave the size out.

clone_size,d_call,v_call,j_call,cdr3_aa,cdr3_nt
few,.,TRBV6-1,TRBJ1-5,CASAGTHNQPQHF,TGTGCCAGTGCCGGGACACACAATCAGCCCCAGCATTTT
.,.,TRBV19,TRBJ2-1,CASRNGGPLNEQFF,TGTGCCAGTAGGAACGGGGGGCCTTTGAATGAGCAGTTCTTC
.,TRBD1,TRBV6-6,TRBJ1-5,CASSYRTGGSQPQHF,TGTGCCAGCAGTTACCGTACAGGGGGGAGCCAGCCCCAGCATTTT
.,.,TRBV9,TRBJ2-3,CASSVNSGNTQYF,TGTGCCAGCAGCGTCAATAGCGGAAATACGCAGTATTTT
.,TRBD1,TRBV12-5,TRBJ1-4,CASGLVLTGRTNEKLFF,TGTGCTAGTGGTTTGGTCCTGACAGGGAGAACTAATGAAAAACTGTTTTTT
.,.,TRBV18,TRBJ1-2,CASSPPPDKRLCTF,TGTGCCAGCTCACCACCTCCGGACAAACGGCTATGCACCTTC
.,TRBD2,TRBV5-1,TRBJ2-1,CASGTLAGANNEQFF,TGCGCCAGCGGGACGCTAGCGGGGGCTAACAATGAGCAGTTCTTC
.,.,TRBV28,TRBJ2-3,CASSFRGRGTDTQYF,TGTGCCAGCAGTTTCCGGGGTAGGGGCACAGATACGCAGTATTTT
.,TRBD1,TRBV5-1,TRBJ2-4,CASSELGGGHIQYF,TGCGCCAGCAGCGAGCTAGGGGGCGGGCACATTCAGTACTTC
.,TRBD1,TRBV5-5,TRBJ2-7,CASSLGQGPSYEQYF,TGTGCCAGCAGCTTGGGACAGGGACCGTCCTACGAGCAGTACTTC
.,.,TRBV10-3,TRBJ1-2,CAIYRGKRDGYTF,TGTGCCATATATAGGGGGAAAAGGGATGGCTACACCTTC
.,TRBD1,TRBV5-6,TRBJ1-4,CASSLFRGSDNEKLFF,TGTGCCAGCAGCTTGTTCAGGGGGTCAGATAATGAAAAACTGTTTTTT
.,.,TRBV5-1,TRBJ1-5,CASSAAGGLNQPQHF,TGCGCCAGCAGCGCAGCGGGGGGCCTAAATCAGCCCCAGCATTTT
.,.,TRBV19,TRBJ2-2,CASSIARGTGELFF,TGTGCCAGTAGTATAGCGCGGGGAACCGGGGAGCTGTTTTTT
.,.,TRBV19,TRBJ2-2,CASSQGGTLGELFF,TGTGCCAGTAGCCAGGGAGGGACACTCGGGGAGCTGTTTTTT
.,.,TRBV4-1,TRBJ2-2,CASSRPFRTNTGELFF,TGCGCCAGCAGCCGCCCTTTCAGGACGAACACCGGGGAGCTGTTTTTT
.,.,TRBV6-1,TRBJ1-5,CASSVRDKNQPQHF,TGTGCCAGCAGTGTCCGGGACAAGAATCAGCCCCAGCATTTT
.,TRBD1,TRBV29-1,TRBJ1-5,CSVGQGGSNQPQHF,TGCAGCGTTGGACAGGGAGGTAGCAATCAGCCCCAGCATTTT
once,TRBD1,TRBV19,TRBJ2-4,CASSGTGGRNIQYF,TGTGCCAGTAGTGGGACAGGTGGGAGAAACATTCAGTACTTC
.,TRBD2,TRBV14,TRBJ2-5,CASSQVTSGGETQYF,TGTGCCAGCAGCCAAGTCACTAGCGGTGGGGAGACCCAGTACTTC
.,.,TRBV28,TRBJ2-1,CASSLGQSNEQFF,TGTGCCAGCAGTTTAGGGCAGAGCAATGAGCAGTTCTTC
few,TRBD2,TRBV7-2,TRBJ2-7,CASSLGEGYEQYF,TGTGCCAGCAGTTTGGGGGAGGGCTACGAGCAGTACTTC
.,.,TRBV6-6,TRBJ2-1,CASCPGVSYNEQFF,TGTGCCAGTTGCCCAGGGGTCTCCTACAATGAGCAGTTCTTC
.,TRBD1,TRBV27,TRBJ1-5,CASSLGTGGNQPQHF,TGTGCCAGCAGTTTAGGGACAGGGGGGAATCAGCCCCAGCATTTT
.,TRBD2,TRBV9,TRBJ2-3,CASTLRGGAGDTQYF,TGTGCCAGCACCCTCCGGGGGGGGGCGGGGGATACGCAGTATTTT
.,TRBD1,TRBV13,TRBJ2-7,CASSLQLWGQALYEQYF,TGTGCCAGCAGCCTCCAACTCTGGGGACAGGCCCTCTACGAGCAGTACTTC
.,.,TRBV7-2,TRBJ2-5,CASSPLETQYF,TGTGCCAGCAGCCCCCTAGAGACCCAGTACTTC
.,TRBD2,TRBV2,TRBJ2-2,CASSPAGWNTGELFF,TGTGCCAGCAGCCCAGCGGGGTGGAACACCGGGGAGCTGTTTTTT
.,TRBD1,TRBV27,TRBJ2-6,CASSYGQENVLTF,TGTGCCAGCAGTTATGGACAGGAAAACGTCCTGACTTTC
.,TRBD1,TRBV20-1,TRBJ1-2,CSAATGVGYTF,TGCAGTGCTGCGACAGGGGTAGGCTACACCTTC
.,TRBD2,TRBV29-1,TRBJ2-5,CSGGGQGTTQYF,TGCAGCGGGGGAGGGCAAGGTACGACCCAGTACTTC
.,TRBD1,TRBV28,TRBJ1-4,CASSTFTGGREKLFF,TGTGCCAGCAGTACCTTTACAGGGGGCCGTGAAAAACTGTTTTTT
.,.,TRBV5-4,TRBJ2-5,CASSRTLQETQYF,TGTGCCAGCAGCCGGACTCTTCAAGAGACCCAGTACTTC
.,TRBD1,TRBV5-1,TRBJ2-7,CASSFGTGTYEQYF,TGCGCCAGCAGCTTCGGGACAGGCACCTACGAGCAGTACTTC
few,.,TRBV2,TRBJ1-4,CASSELAGLGTNEKLFF,TGTGCCAGCAGTGAACTGGCAGGGTTGGGAACTAATGAAAAACTGTTTTTT
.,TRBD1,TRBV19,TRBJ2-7,CASRDGDSSYEQYF,TGTGCCAGTAGGGACGGGGACAGCTCCTACGAGCAGTACTTC
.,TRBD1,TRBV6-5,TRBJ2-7,CASGDTGTGVSEQYF,TGTGCCAGCGGGGATACCGGGACAGGGGTGAGCGAGCAGTACTTC
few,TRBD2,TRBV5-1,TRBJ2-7,CASSLEWTSGSFSYEQYF,TGCGCCAGCAGCTTGGAGTGGACTAGCGGGTCATTCTCCTACGAGCAGTACTTC
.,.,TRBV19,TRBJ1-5,CASSIRGDFQPQHF,TGTGCCAGTAGTATAAGGGGTGATTTTCAGCCCCAGCATTTT
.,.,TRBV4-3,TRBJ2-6,CASSQDRTGRDSGANGLTF,TGCGCCAGCAGCCAAGATAGGACGGGCAGGGATTCTGGGGCCAACGGCCTGACTTTC
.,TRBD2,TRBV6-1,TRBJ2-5,CASSEVLAGSGTQYF,TGTGCCAGCAGTGAGGTACTAGCGGGGTCCGGGACCCAGTACTTC
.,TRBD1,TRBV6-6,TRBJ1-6,CASSSGQGGNSPLHF,TGTGCCAGCAGCTCCGGACAGGGTGGTAATTCACCCCTCCACTTT
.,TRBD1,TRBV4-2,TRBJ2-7,CASSQDQGTGTREQYF,TGTGCCAGCAGCCAAGATCAAGGGACAGGGACGAGGGAGCAGTACTTC
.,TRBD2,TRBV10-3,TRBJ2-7,CAISDPDGGESYEQYF,TGTGCCATCAGTGACCCCGACGGGGGGGAGTCCTACGAGCAGTACTTC
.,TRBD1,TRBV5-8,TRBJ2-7,CASSSPGQGYEQYF,TGTGCCAGCAGCTCGCCGGGACAGGGGTACGAGCAGTACTTC
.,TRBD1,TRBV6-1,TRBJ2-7,CAGQTGKGYEQYF,TGTGCCGGCCAGACAGGGAAGGGCTACGAGCAGTACTTC
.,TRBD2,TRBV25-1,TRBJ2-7,CASSGAGGPYEQYF,TGTGCCAGCAGCGGAGCGGGGGGGCCATACGAGCAGTACTTC
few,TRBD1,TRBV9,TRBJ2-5,CASSVGTTGGRETQYF,TGTGCCAGCAGCGTAGGGACCACAGGGGGCCGGGAGACCCAGTACTTC
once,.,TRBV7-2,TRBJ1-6,CASGRSSYNSPLHF,TGTGCCAGCGGTAGAAGCTCCTATAATTCACCCCTCCACTTT
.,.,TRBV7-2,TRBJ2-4,CASSLNAALLAKNSQYF,TGTGCCAGCAGCTTAAATGCCGCCCTACTAGCCAAAAACAGTCAGTACTTC
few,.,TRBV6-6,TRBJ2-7,CASSYPRAEQYF,TGTGCCAGCAGTTACCCCAGGGCCGAGCAGTACTTC
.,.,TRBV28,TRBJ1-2,CASSPHGEGYYGYTF,TGTGCCAGCAGCCCCCATGGGGAGGGGTACTATGGCTACACCTTC
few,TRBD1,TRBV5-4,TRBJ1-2,CASSFGQGPSNYGYTF,TGTGCCAGCAGCTTTGGACAGGGGCCCTCAAACTATGGCTACACCTTC